The 24 T cell receptor beta chains listed next were all sequenced from one sample in a study of control samples from healthy donors and cancer patients. Sequenced by immunoSEQ multiplex PCR; TCRdb stores in-frame clones only, minus some. The sample has some 100,000 clones; around 90% are singletons. Source material: blood. Every receptor here comes from a human donor in good health. The donor label of this sample is uncertain.

The CDR3 here is CASSEGDRGSYGYTF. In DNA, the CDR3 is TGTGCCAGCAGTGAAGGGGACAGGGGATCCTATGGCTACACCTTC. This chain joins TRBV2 and TRBJ1-2; 10 nucleotides agree with TRBD1. Germline V gene data show CDR1 as SNHLY and CDR2 as FYNNEI. V shed 1 base, J shed 4 bases, and the junction held 3 bases outside the gene matches. The CDR3 contains 15 residues. Based on the CDR3 plus reference TRBV2 and TRBJ1-2, the full variable domain is EPEVTQTPSHQVTQMGQEVILRCVPISNHLYFYWYRQILGQKVEFLVSFYNNEISEKSEIFDDQFSVERPDGSNFTLKIRSTKLEDSAMYFCASSEGDRGSYGYTFGSGTRLTVV.

The DNA for the CDR3 is TGTGCCAGCAGTGGACGAGTAGCGGGGGGGAACACAGATACGCAGTATTTT. This encodes CASSGRVAGGNTDTQYF. V gene TRBV6-1 combines with J gene TRBJ2-3; 11 nucleotides match TRBD2. This CDR3 comprises 17 residues. With 4 bases clipped from V and 2 bases from J, the junction kept 8 bases outside the gene matches. Germline V CDR1 and CDR2: MNHNS, SASEGT.

The rearrangement links TRBV27 to TRBJ1-2; 10 bases agree with TRBD1. The V gene end was trimmed by 6 bases and the J gene end by 3 bases; junction bases not matched to a gene: 4. The V gene's germline CDR1 is MNHEY and CDR2 SMNVEV (reference sequence). The CDR3 consists of 14 residues. The CDR3 DNA sequence: TGTGCCAGCAGATCCGGGACAGGGGACTATGGCTACACCTTC. This translates into CASRSGTGDYGYTF.

This clone was observed a handful of times. The chain has TRBV6-2 or TRBV6-3 and TRBJ2-1; 9 bases map to TRBD1. Germline V gene data show CDR1 as MNHEY and CDR2 as SVGEGT. This CDR3 comprises 14 residues. V lost 8 bases and J lost 4; bases outside the gene matches: 6. The CDR3 here is CASGRQGVYNEQFF. DNA of the CDR3: TGTGCCAGCGGCCGACAGGGGGTTTACAATGAGCAGTTCTTC.

The chain has TRBV12-2 and TRBJ1-2; TRBD1, as called in the table, went unchecked against the DNA. TRBV12-2 is a documented pseudogene. The CDR3 contains 14 residues. CDR3 in amino acids: CASRPQGAKDGYTF. For the CDR3, the DNA is TGTGCAAGTCGTCCGCAGGGGGCTAAGGATGGCTACACCTTC.

This chain links TRBV6-5 with TRBJ2-2, with unresolved D. This CDR3 comprises 14 residues. Germline values: CDR1 MNHEY, CDR2 SVGAGI. The CDR3 spells CVTAAQQNTGELFF. Written as DNA, the CDR3 is TGTGTCACAGCAGCACAGCAGAACACCGGGGAGCTGTTTTTT.

This clone occurred once. The chain couples TRBV24-1 to TRBJ2-7; D is unclear. CDR3 length equals 16 residues. From germline, CDR1 is KGHDR and CDR2 SFDVKD. The V end lost 0 bases, the J end lost 6 bases, and 17 bases lay between the germline ends. This chain's CDR3 is CATSDLESPWLCEQYF. The CDR3 nucleotides are TGTGCCACCAGTGATTTGGAGTCCCCATGGCTCTGCGAGCAGTACTTC.

The chain recombines TRBV19 with TRBJ1-1; D is perhaps TRBD1 (5 bases). V lost 4 bases and J 0 bases, leaving 12 bases between the germline ends. The CDR3 is 15 amino acids. Germline V gene sequence: CDR1 LNHDA, CDR2 SQIVND (reference sequence). The CDR3 DNA is TGTGCCAGTAGTAGTTTGACAGATATGAACACTGAAGCTTTCTTT. Translation: CASSSLTDMNTEAFF.

V is TRBV3-1 (or the pseudogene TRBV3-2) and J is TRBJ1-1, with no clear D. Trimming pared 1 base from V and 0 bases from J, leaving 9 bases between. The CDR3 runs 15 residues. Germline CDR1 and CDR2: LGHDT and YNNKEL (reference sequence). CDR3 sequence: CASSQGWVVNTEAFF. The DNA of the CDR3 is TGTGCCAGCAGCCAAGGATGGGTAGTGAACACTGAAGCTTTCTTT.

This clone was counted once. The chain links TRBV9 to TRBJ2-1; the match to TRBD2 covers 11 bases. V lost 0 bases, J lost 6 bases, and 8 bases stayed unmatched. This CDR3 contains 17 residues. CDR1 SGDLS and CDR2 YYNGEE come from the germline V gene. The CDR3 reads CASSVATASGGLNEQFF. DNA for the CDR3: TGTGCCAGCAGCGTAGCTACGGCTAGCGGGGGGCTCAATGAGCAGTTCTTC.

This chain joins TRBV28 and TRBJ2-1, with D possibly being TRBD1 (6 bases). The CDR3 totals 17 residues. CDR1 is MDHEN and CDR2 is SYDVKM in the germline V gene. Trimming left V 7 bases short and J 0 bases short, with 19 bases between. CDR3 nucleotides: TGTGCCAGCATTGGGGCAGGGGTTCCCGGCTCCTACAATGAGCAGTTCTTC. The encoded protein is CASIGAGVPGSYNEQFF.

The rearrangement joins TRBV11-2 to TRBJ2-7; 10 nucleotides line up with TRBD2. The CDR3 has 18 amino acids. Looked up from germline, CDR1 is SGHAT and CDR2 is FQNNGV. J lost 4 bases, V lost 1 base, and 13 bases had no gene match. CDR3: CASSLALAGVSKPYEQYF. In DNA, the CDR3 is TGTGCCAGCAGCTTAGCGCTAGCGGGGGTATCTAAGCCTTACGAGCAGTACTTC.

In nucleotides, the CDR3 is TGTGCCAGTTCGTGGGGGGGAATTCGGTCCTACGAGCAGTACTTC. Its translation is CASSWGGIRSYEQYF. The rearrangement joins TRBV19 to TRBJ2-7, with 7 nucleotides matching TRBD2. The CDR3 runs 15 residues. J was trimmed by 1 base and V by 8 bases; bases with no gene match: 11. The V gene's germline CDR1 is LNHDA and CDR2 SQIVND (reference sequence). Full variable domain (rest looked up from reference TRBV19 and TRBJ2-7): DGGITQSPKYLFRKEGQNVTLSCEQNLNHDAMYWYRQDPGQGLRLIYYSQIVNDFQKGDIAEGYSVSREKKESFPLTVTSAQKNPTAFYLCASSWGGIRSYEQYFGPGTRLTVT.

The chain combines TRBV4-2 with TRBJ2-3, with TRBD2 identical over 9 bases. The CDR3 consists of 16 residues. The junction had 9 bases not matched to a gene; V was cut back by 4 bases and J by 4 bases. Germline CDR1 reads LGHNA; CDR2 reads YNFKEQ. The CDR3 protein is CASSPAGGGAPDTQYF. In DNA, the CDR3 is TGTGCCAGCAGCCCGGCGGGCGGGGGGGCTCCAGATACGCAGTATTTT.

This clone was picked up a small number of times. The rearrangement uses TRBV28 and TRBJ2-7; TRBD2 matches 11 bases. CDR1 and CDR2 from the germline V gene are MDHEN and SYDVKM. Germline trimming cut 3 bases from V and 5 bases from J; bases unmatched to any gene: 6. The CDR3 contains 15 residues. CDR3 bases: TGTGCCAGCAGTTTTCCTAGCGGGGGGTCTGACGAGCAGTACTTC. Protein product: CASSFPSGGSDEQYF. The full variable domain, in which reference TRBV28 and TRBJ2-7 provide the parts outside the CDR3, is DVKVTQSSRYLVKRTGEKVFLECVQDMDHENMFWYRQDPGLGLRLIYFSYDVKMKEKGDIPEGYSVSREKKERFSLILESASTNQTSMYLCASSFPSGGSDEQYFGPGTRLTVT.

This clone was seen a single time. The rearrangement uses TRBV19 and TRBJ2-2; D gene unclear. Germline V CDR1 and CDR2: LNHDA, SQIVND (reference sequence). V gave up 0 bases and J gave up 0 bases, with 8 bases separating them. The CDR3 covers 16 residues. CDR3 in amino acids: CASSIDLLANTGELFF. The CDR3, as DNA: TGTGCCAGTAGTATAGATCTTCTCGCGAACACCGGGGAGCTGTTTTTT.

The chain couples TRBV28 to TRBJ1-1; D might be TRBD1 (5 bases). The CDR3 is made up of 12 amino acids. V was cut by 6 bases and J by 4 bases, with 9 bases left in between. Per germline, CDR1 MDHEN and CDR2 SYDVKM. In nucleotides, the CDR3 is TGTGCCAGCAGAGTCCAGGGCACTGAAGCTTTCTTT. This translates into CASRVQGTEAFF. Complete variable domain (other parts from reference TRBV28 and TRBJ1-1): DVKVTQSSRYLVKRTGEKVFLECVQDMDHENMFWYRQDPGLGLRLIYFSYDVKMKEKGDIPEGYSVSREKKERFSLILESASTNQTSMYLCASRVQGTEAFFGQGTRLTVV.

The chain joins TRBV9 to TRBJ1-1; 9 bases fit TRBD1. The CDR3 consists of 14 residues. Germline assignment: CDR1 SGDLS and CDR2 YYNGEE. Trimming took 3 bases from V and 4 from J; bases not matched to a gene: 4. The CDR3 protein is CASSATGGGTEAFF. The CDR3 DNA sequence: TGTGCCAGCAGCGCTACAGGGGGCGGCACTGAAGCTTTCTTT.

J is TRBJ2-3 and V is TRBV7-8; D is uncertain. Germline values: CDR1 SGHVS, CDR2 FQNEAQ. This CDR3 region has 13 residues. Trimming removed 5 bases from V and 6 bases from J, with 12 bases in between. The CDR3 loop is CASSPPLTDTQYF. DNA of the CDR3: TGTGCCAGCAGCCCTCCCCTCACGGATACGCAGTATTTT. The variable domain in full, completed from reference TRBV7-8 and TRBJ2-3, reads GAGVSQSPRYKVAKRGQDVALRCDPISGHVSLFWYQQALGQGPEFLTYFQNEAQLDKSGLPSDRFFAERPEGSVSTLKIQRTQQEDSAVYLCASSPPLTDTQYFGPGTRLTVL.

The chain has TRBV4-1 and TRBJ1-1; 7 bases are shared with TRBD1. The CDR3 totals 12 residues. The germline V gene encodes CDR1 MGHRA and CDR2 YSYEKL. The junction had 3 bases not matched to a gene; V was cut back by 6 bases and J by 5 bases. The chain's CDR3 is CASRQGGTEAFF. CDR3 nucleotide sequence: TGCGCCAGCAGGCAGGGGGGGACTGAAGCTTTCTTT.

The rearrangement joins TRBV9 to TRBJ1-1; D not certain. Trimming left V 4 bases short and J 7 bases short, with 14 bases between. The CDR3 extends over 13 amino acids. The germline V gene encodes CDR1 SGDLS and CDR2 YYNGEE. The CDR3 bases are TGTGCCAGCAGCACCCGGGTCGCGGATGAAGCTTTCTTT. This gives the protein CASSTRVADEAFF.

The chain recombines TRBV29-1 with TRBJ2-3; the D gene could be TRBD1 or TRBD2 (6 bases each). The V gene's germline CDR1 is SQVTM and CDR2 ANQGSEA. The V gene lost 7 bases and the J gene lost 2 bases, with 22 bases spanning the gap. The CDR3 has 16 residues. This CDR3 reads CSGRGDKSSPTDTQYF. The DNA for the CDR3 is TGCAGCGGGAGGGGGGACAAGAGTTCTCCCACAGATACGCAGTATTTT.

The chain combines TRBV7-9 with TRBJ1-1; TRBD1 is a possible D gene (5 bases). The germline V gene has CDR1 SEHNR and CDR2 FQNEAQ (reference sequence). CDR3 length: 12 amino acids. The V end lost 5 bases, the J end lost 12 bases, and 16 bases lay between the germline ends. The CDR3, as DNA: TGTGCCAGCAGCGATCTCCGGGGCCTTTCTTTCTTT. Translation gives CASSDLRGLSFF. Full variable domain (remainder filled in from reference TRBV7-9 and TRBJ1-1): DTGVSQNPRHKITKRGQNVTFRCDPISEHNRLYWYRQTLGQGPEFLTYFQNEAQLEKSRLLSDRFSAERPKGSFSTLEIQRTEQGDSAMYLCASSDLRGLSFFGQGTRLTVV.

The rearrangement links TRBV6-5 to TRBJ1-1; 9 nucleotides agree with TRBD1. Germline lookup yields CDR1 MNHEY and CDR2 SVGAGI. The CDR3 totals 16 residues. V trimming: 0 bases; J trimming: 5 bases; junction bases outside the gene matches: 7. The DNA for the CDR3 is TGTGCCAGCAGTTACTCCACAAACAGGGGGCAGACTGAAGCTTTCTTT. This gives the protein CASSYSTNRGQTEAFF.